This T cell receptor beta chain was profiled in a study of blood T cell repertoires in COVID-19. Study as a whole: Nucleic acid was either cDNA or gDNA, and it came from T cells, B-cell-depleted T cells, or PBMCs.

This CDR3 has 16 amino acids. Measured with immunoSEQ multiplex PCR; TCRdb has only the in-frame clones, and not every one. This table has 80,000 or so clones, around 90% appearing once. This receptor was identified in a woman aged 45-60 years in a cohort sampled during active COVID-19. Sequenced sample: peripheral blood. This chain connects TRBV21-1 to TRBJ2-2; the table's D call, TRBD1, has no DNA check behind it. TRBV21-1 is a pseudogene locus. CDR3 sequence (DNA): TGTGCCAGCACCACACTAAGGACAGTTAAGGGTGGGGAGCTGTTTTTT. This encodes CASTTLRTVKGGELFF.